Listed below are T cell receptor beta chains from one sample, sequenced in a study of beta chain features in type 1 diabetes. Clones were read by immunoSEQ multiplex PCR, and TCRdb kept only the in-frame ones, dropping some. Here the sample spans hundreds of thousands of clones, over 25% being singletons. Sequencing used naive CD4+ T cells from blood. These receptors were collected from a young man in good health. Each CDR3 is given with its conserved first and last residue. A D gene is named only where the DNA matches it firmly. Expanded clones get a size class; other rows say once, few or many, or leave the size out.

13 | TRBJ1-3 | TRBD1 | few | TRBV29-1 | TGCAGCGTGACAGGGGGCTCTGGAAACACCATATATTTT | CSVTGGSGNTIYF
12 | TRBJ2-3 | NA | NA | TRBV27 | TGTGCCAGCAGTTCCCTAGGAGGTACGCAGTATTTT | CASSSLGGTQYF
14 | TRBJ1-2 | NA | NA | TRBV6-6 | TGTGCCAGCAGTGGGCGGGGGGCCGACTATGGCTACACCTTC | CASSGRGADYGYTF
14 | TRBJ2-5 | NA | few | TRBV11-2 | TGTGCCAGCTCCGGGACTCGAAACCAAGAGACCCAGTACTTC | CASSGTRNQETQYF
13 | TRBJ2-5 | TRBD1 | few | TRBV29-1 | TGCAGCGTTGAAAGGGACAGGGAAGAGACCCAGTACTTC | CSVERDREETQYF
15 | TRBJ2-1 | TRBD2 | few | TRBV7-2 | TGTGCCAGCAGCCCAACTAGCGGGAGTTACAATGAGCAGTTCTTC | CASSPTSGSYNEQFF
13 | TRBJ1-3 | NA | few | TRBV29-1 | TGCAGCGTTAGGACGGACTCTGGAAACACCATATATTTT | CSVRTDSGNTIYF
15 | TRBJ2-3 | NA | few | TRBV9 | TGTGCCAGCAGCCGGGTGGACACGATCACAGATACGCAGTATTTT | CASSRVDTITDTQYF
15 | TRBJ2-1 | TRBD1 | few | TRBV14 | TGTGCCAGCAGCCAAGGACAGGGGAACCACAATGAGCAGTTCTTC | CASSQGQGNHNEQFF
13 | TRBJ2-3 | TRBD2 | few | TRBV7-7 | TGTGCCAGCAGAAAACTAGCGGCAGATACGCAGTATTTT | CASRKLAADTQYF
13 | TRBJ1-1 | NA | few | TRBV30 | TGTGCCTGGAGTACCGGACTCAACACTGAAGCTTTCTTT | CAWSTGLNTEAFF
12 | TRBJ2-5 | TRBD1 | NA | TRBV18 | TGTGCCAGCTCGGACAGGGGACAGACCCAGTACTTC | CASSDRGQTQYF
13 | TRBJ2-4 | NA | few | TRBV30 | TGTGCCTGGAGTGAGGACTATGGGAACATTCAGTACTTC | CAWSEDYGNIQYF
14 | TRBJ1-1 | TRBD1 | few | TRBV5-6 | TGTGCCAGCAGCTTGGTCCCGGGACAGGGACAAGCTTTCTTT | CASSLVPGQGQAFF
13 | TRBJ2-1 | NA | few | TRBV18 | TGTGCCAGCTCACCCGAGGGATACAATGAGCAGTTCTTC | CASSPEGYNEQFF
13 | TRBJ1-1 | NA | NA | TRBV30 | TGTGCCTGGAGTGTACTGGGGAACACTGAAGCTTTCTTT | CAWSVLGNTEAFF
15 | TRBJ2-3 | NA | NA | TRBV7-2 | TGTGCCAGCAGCCTGCTGGACGGAAGCACAGATACGCAGTATTTT | CASSLLDGSTDTQYF
18 | TRBJ2-3 | TRBD2 | NA | TRBV18 | TGTGCCAGCTCACCGGGACTAGCGGGTCTCGGGGGAACAGATACGCAGTATTTT | CASSPGLAGLGGTDTQYF
15 | TRBJ2-5 | NA | NA | TRBV15 | TGTGCCACCAGCAGAGGAGTGGGGGTCGTTGAGACCCAGTACTTC | CATSRGVGVVETQYF
15 | TRBJ2-3 | NA | NA | TRBV7-9 | TGTGCCAGCAGCTCAGTAGCAAACCCCACAGATACGCAGTATTTT | CASSSVANPTDTQYF
11 | TRBJ1-2 | NA | few | TRBV20-1 | TGCAGTGCCAGTCAACCCCATGGCTACACCTTC | CSASQPHGYTF
14 | TRBJ2-1 | NA | few | TRBV9 | TGTGCCAGCAGCTTCAGGACTGGAAACAATGAGCAGTTCTTC | CASSFRTGNNEQFF
15 | TRBJ2-3 | NA | few | TRBV7-9 | TGTGCCAGCAGCCAAAATAGCGGAAGCACAGATACGCAGTATTTT | CASSQNSGSTDTQYF
14 | TRBJ2-1 | TRBD2 | NA | TRBV7-9 | TGTGCCAGCAGCTTTGCACTAGCGGGCGGTGAGCAGTTCTTC | CASSFALAGGEQFF
17 | TRBJ2-3 | TRBD2 | NA | TRBV7-2 | TGTGCCAGCAGCCCAAGACTAGCGGGGAGGAGCACAGATACGCAGTATTTT | CASSPRLAGRSTDTQYF